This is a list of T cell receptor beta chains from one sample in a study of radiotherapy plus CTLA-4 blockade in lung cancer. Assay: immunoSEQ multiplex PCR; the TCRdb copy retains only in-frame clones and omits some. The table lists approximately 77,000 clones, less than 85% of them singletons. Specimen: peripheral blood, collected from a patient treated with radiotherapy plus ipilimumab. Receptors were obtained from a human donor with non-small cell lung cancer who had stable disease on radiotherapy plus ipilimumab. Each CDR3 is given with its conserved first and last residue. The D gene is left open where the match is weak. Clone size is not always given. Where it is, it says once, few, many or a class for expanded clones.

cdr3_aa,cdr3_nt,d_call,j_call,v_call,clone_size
CASIWGPAYNSPLHF,TGTGCCAGCATTTGGGGACCGGCCTATAATTCACCCCTCCACTTT,NA,TRBJ1-6,TRBV6-1,NA
CASSFGGSPRDPQYF,TGCGCCAGCAGCTTTGGGGGGTCCCCACGCGATCCGCAGTATTTT,NA,TRBJ2-3,TRBV5-1,once
CASSVSPGNSPLHF,TGTGCCAGCTCGGTGTCCCCGGGTAATTCACCCCTCCACTTT,NA,TRBJ1-6,TRBV6-4,few
CASSQEGRVRTEAFF,TGTGCCAGCAGCCAAGAAGGACGGGTTAGGACTGAAGCTTTCTTT,NA,TRBJ1-1,TRBV4-2,NA
CASSLYRRELFF,TGTGCCAGCAGTTTATACCGCCGGGAGCTGTTTTTT,NA,TRBJ2-2,TRBV28,once
CAISDVGNTEAFF,TGTGCCATCAGTGATGTCGGGAACACTGAAGCTTTCTTT,NA,TRBJ1-1,TRBV10-3,NA
CSVEISGANVLTF,TGCAGCGTTGAGATCTCTGGGGCCAACGTCCTGACTTTC,NA,TRBJ2-6,TRBV29-1,once
CASRAGTSGDTQYF,TGTGCCAGCAGAGCCGGGACTAGCGGGGATACGCAGTATTTT,TRBD2,TRBJ2-3,TRBV9,NA
CASSEQGGQETQYF,TGTGCCAGCAGTGAACAGGGGGGCCAAGAGACCCAGTACTTC,NA,TRBJ2-5,TRBV2,NA
CAWSVGGALLSGNTIYF,TGTGCCTGGAGTGTGGGGGGGGCCCTCCTCTCTGGAAACACCATATATTTT,NA,TRBJ1-3,TRBV30,few
CASSFDQGSTYEQYF,TGTGCCAGCAGCTTTGACCAGGGGAGCACCTACGAGCAGTACTTC,NA,TRBJ2-7,TRBV5-4,few